This T cell receptor beta chain originates from a study of blood T cell repertoires in COVID-19. Here immunoSEQ multiplex PCR was the method, and the copy in TCRdb shows in-frame clones only, minus some. The table shows fewer than 60,000 clones, with about four fifths occurring only once. The sample holds one count of this clone. Trimming cost V 7 bases and J 2 bases, with 9 bases left between them. The CDR3 is 12 residues long. Germline CDR1 and CDR2: SNHLY and FYNNEI. The sequencing sample was made of peripheral blood. V is TRBV2 and J is TRBJ2-7; D is unclear. This receptor was obtained from an elderly woman with COVID-19, enrolled during active disease. The CDR3 reads CASTQIPYEQYF. Written as DNA, the CDR3 is TGTGCCAGCACCCAGATTCCCTACGAGCAGTACTTC.